These 31 T cell receptor beta chains came from one sample sequenced in a study of OX40 agonist ivuxolimab in advanced cancers. Here immunoSEQ multiplex PCR was the method, and the copy in TCRdb shows in-frame clones only, minus some. The data show some 75,000 clones, roughly 85% seen once. This sample comprised CD4+ or CD8+ T cells sorted from blood, obtained in a trial of the OX40 agonist ivuxolimab. These receptors all stem from an adult with an advanced solid tumor such as melanoma, head and neck, liver or kidney cancer.

Only a few counts were recorded for this clone. The rearrangement links TRBV6-4 to TRBJ2-6; D not certain. V shed 6 bases and J shed 0 bases, with 9 bases lying between them. Germline CDR1 is MRHNA and CDR2 is SNTAGT. This CDR3 has 15 residues. The CDR3 loop is CASRDGGSGANVLTF. The CDR3 DNA reads as TGTGCCAGCAGGGACGGCGGCTCTGGGGCCAACGTCCTGACTTTC.

This clone appeared once. V is TRBV29-1 and J is TRBJ2-1, with D possibly TRBD1 on 6 matching bases. The germline V and J ends were trimmed by 3 bases and 6 bases, with 18 bases remaining between them. The CDR3 is 15 amino acids. The germline V gene encodes CDR1 SQVTM and CDR2 ANQGSEA. The CDR3 coding sequence is TGCAGCGTTGAGGAGAGCAGGGGAATTGGCAATGAGCAGTTCTTC. Its translation: CSVEESRGIGNEQFF.

The rearrangement links TRBV29-1 to TRBJ2-2; D may correspond to TRBD1 or TRBD2 (5 bases each). V lost 6 bases and J 1 base, leaving 9 bases between the germline ends. Germline lookup yields CDR1 SQVTM and CDR2 ANQGSEA. The CDR3 covers 13 residues. DNA for the CDR3: TGCAGCGTCTGGGGGAAGAACACCGGGGAGCTGTTTTTT. Protein: CSVWGKNTGELFF.

The V call is TRBV5-1, the J call TRBJ2-5; D uncertain. The V end was cut by 2 bases, the J end by 1 base, with 9 bases between. Germline loops: CDR1 SGHRS, CDR2 YFSETQ. The CDR3 extends over 14 amino acids. CDR3 nucleotide sequence: TGCGCCAGCAGCTTTTCCCCCAGCCAAGAGACCCAGTACTTC. This translates into CASSFSPSQETQYF.

The chain employs TRBV11-1 and TRBJ2-5; 10 nucleotides align to TRBD2. With V trimmed by 5 bases and J by 3 bases, 3 bases remained unmatched. Germline values: CDR1 SGHAT, CDR2 FQDESV (reference sequence). The CDR3 totals 14 residues. This CDR3 reads CASSPTSGKETQYF. CDR3 DNA sequence: TGTGCCAGCAGCCCTACTAGCGGGAAAGAGACCCAGTACTTC.

There are many counts of this clone. The chain combines TRBV2 with TRBJ2-6, with D maybe TRBD2 (6 bases). Germline assignment: CDR1 SNHLY and CDR2 FYNNEI. The CDR3 contains 16 residues. Between the trimmed V and J ends, which lost 2 bases and 2 bases, there was a span of 10 bases. The CDR3 nucleotides read TGTGCCAGCAGTGAATGGGGGGAACCTGGGGCCAACGTCCTGACTTTC. The encoded protein is CASSEWGEPGANVLTF.

The genes are TRBV7-2 and TRBJ2-5, with D possibly matching TRBD1 (6 bases). Germline V gives CDR1 SGHTA, CDR2 FQGNSA. This CDR3 has 15 residues. Trimming cost V 1 base and J 6 bases, with 15 bases left between them. CDR3 bases: TGTGCCAGCAGCTTAGTATGGCAGGGGATACAGACCCAGTACTTC. Its translation: CASSLVWQGIQTQYF.

The CDR3 reads CASSSTQGAPEAFF. Written as DNA, the CDR3 is TGTGCCAGCAGCAGCACACAGGGGGCCCCTGAAGCTTTCTTT. V gene TRBV13 combines with J gene TRBJ1-1, with TRBD1 identical over 9 bases. V shed 5 bases and J 6 bases; nucleotides not matched to a gene: 7. CDR3 length: 14 residues. The germline gives CDR1 PRHDT, CDR2 FYEKMQ (reference sequence).

This chain joins TRBV6-1 and TRBJ1-6; D is unresolved. This CDR3 region has 16 residues. Between the trimmed V and J ends, which lost 3 bases and 0 bases, there was a span of 9 bases. CDR1 MNHNS and CDR2 SASEGT come from the germline V gene. The DNA for the CDR3 is TGTGCCAGCAGTGATACGGAAAGCTCCTATAATTCACCCCTCCACTTT. This codes for CASSDTESSYNSPLHF.

The gene calls are TRBV27 and TRBJ2-2, with D maybe TRBD2 (5 bases). CDR3 length: 15 amino acids. The V end was cut by 5 bases, the J end by 4 bases, with 14 bases between. Germline V gene data show CDR1 as MNHEY and CDR2 as SMNVEV (reference sequence). The CDR3 loop is CASSTPTRGTGELFF. The CDR3 DNA is TGTGCCAGCAGTACACCGACCCGGGGCACCGGGGAGCTGTTTTTT.

This clone was counted a few times. The chain uses TRBV18 and TRBJ2-5; unclear D gene. Between the trimmed V and J ends, which lost 3 bases and 2 bases, there was a span of 7 bases. This CDR3 is 13 amino acids long. The germline V gene has CDR1 KGHSH and CDR2 LQKENI. The CDR3 DNA reads TGTGCCAGCTCACCCAGCAGACAAGAGACCCAGTACTTC. It translates to CASSPSRQETQYF.

V usage is TRBV18 and J usage is TRBJ1-5; D not resolved. Trimming removed 4 bases at V and 4 bases at J, with 11 bases between. The CDR3 is made up of 14 amino acids. Looked up from germline, CDR1 is KGHSH and CDR2 is LQKENI. The CDR3 is CASSLGGRNQPQHF. Written as DNA, the CDR3 is TGTGCCAGCTCACTAGGTGGGCGTAATCAGCCCCAGCATTTT.

Written as DNA, the CDR3 is TGTGCCAGCAGCGTACCTTCCGGGACAGGGGGCGCGAAATATGGCTACACCTTC. This encodes CASSVPSGTGGAKYGYTF. The genes are TRBV21-1 and TRBJ1-2; TRBD1 is the table's D call, not checked against the DNA. TRBV21-1 is a known pseudogene. This CDR3 spans 18 amino acids.

V and J are TRBV7-2 and TRBJ2-1; maybe TRBD2 (6 bases). Germline values: CDR1 SGHTA, CDR2 FQGNSA. V was shortened by 4 bases and J by 7 bases, with 14 bases between the two germline ends. This CDR3 has 14 residues. DNA for the CDR3: TGTGCCAGCAGCTCCGAGCCGACTAGAAATGAGCAGTTCTTC. Amino acids: CASSSEPTRNEQFF.

The V call is TRBV4-3, the J call TRBJ1-3; weak D call: TRBD1 (6 bases). V lost 1 base and J lost 1, with 11 bases in between. CDR1 LGHNA and CDR2 YSLEER come from the germline V gene. The CDR3 runs to 16 residues. The CDR3 loop reads CASSQVTGSSGNTIYF. CDR3 coding DNA: TGCGCCAGCAGCCAAGTGACAGGTAGTTCTGGAAACACCATATATTTT.

In regard to this clone: A much larger clonotype is one base distant, so this may be a read error. The same CDR3 arises from other DNA sequences in this sample as well. This sequence joins TRBV6-5 and TRBJ1-3, with 7 bases that match TRBD1. Per germline, CDR1 MNHEY and CDR2 SVGAGI. The CDR3 covers 14 residues. The J segment lost 0 bases and the V segment lost 5 bases, leaving 1 base of the junction unmatched. The CDR3 sequence: CASSPGGSGNTIYF. As DNA, the CDR3 is TGTGCCAGCAGTCCAGGGGGCTCTGGAAACACCATATATTTT.

This chain links TRBV4-1 with TRBJ2-7, with TRBD2 as a possible D gene (6 bases). The V end lost 1 base, the J end lost 7 bases, and 17 bases lay between the germline ends. The CDR3 covers 15 residues. The V gene's germline CDR1 is MGHRA and CDR2 YSYEKL. The CDR3 loop reads CASSQAGGRIGEQYF. The CDR3 coding sequence is TGCGCCAGCAGCCAAGCCGGGGGAAGGATAGGAGAGCAGTACTTC.

This chain joins TRBV7-8 and TRBJ2-5; D not certain. CDR3 length: 11 amino acids. Germline CDR1 SGHVS, CDR2 FQNEAQ. Deletions cut 5 bases from V and 7 bases from J, with 8 bases between. The CDR3 coding sequence is TGTGCCAGCAGCACGGAGATGACCCAGTACTTC. Protein: CASSTEMTQYF.

V and J are TRBV19 and TRBJ1-3; no definite D call. Germline loops: CDR1 LNHDA, CDR2 SQIVND (reference sequence). V gave up 3 bases and J gave up 0 bases, with 18 bases separating them. The CDR3 extends over 18 amino acids. This chain's CDR3 is CASSISRAPGSSGNTIYF. The DNA of the CDR3 is TGTGCCAGTAGTATCAGCCGCGCACCTGGTTCCTCTGGAAACACCATATATTTT.

V is TRBV6-9 and J is TRBJ2-6, with 8 bases fitting TRBD1. Per the germline V gene, CDR1 is MNHGY and CDR2 is SVAAGI. There are 15 residues in the CDR3. V dropped 3 bases and J dropped 4; count of bases not matched to a gene: 2. CDR3 sequence (DNA): TGTGCCAGCAGTTACAGGGGGCTCGGGGCCAACGTCCTGACTTTC. Translation: CASSYRGLGANVLTF.

The rearrangement links TRBV5-6 to TRBJ2-5; 8 positions match TRBD1. Germline CDR1 is SGHDT and CDR2 is YYEEEE. The V gene end was trimmed by 6 bases and the J gene end by 7 bases; junction bases not matched to a gene: 14. The CDR3 runs to 15 residues. The CDR3 loop reads CASKLGSTGGGTQYF. CDR3 bases: TGTGCCAGCAAGCTTGGGTCTACAGGGGGTGGGACCCAGTACTTC. The whole variable domain, remainder taken from reference TRBV5-6 and TRBJ2-5, is DAGVTQSPTHLIKTRGQQVTLRCSPKSGHDTVSWYQQALGQGPQFIFQYYEEEERQRGNFPDRFSGHQFPNYSSELNVNALLLGDSALYLCASKLGSTGGGTQYFGPGTRLLVL.

This clone was observed a single time. The V call is TRBV29-1, the J call TRBJ1-1; D gene unclear. CDR3 length equals 10 residues. Per germline, CDR1 SQVTM and CDR2 ANQGSEA. CDR3 nucleotides: TGCGTCGGGGTGAACACTGAAGCTTTCTTT. Protein sequence: CVGVNTEAFF.

This clone showed up just once. The chain carries TRBV5-1 and TRBJ1-2; D perhaps matches TRBD1 (6 bases). This CDR3 is 14 amino acids long. CDR1 is SGHRS, CDR2 YFSETQ, per germline. V gave up 4 bases and J gave up 7 bases, with 17 bases separating them. This CDR3 reads CASSLTRGGGGYTF. The CDR3 DNA is TGCGCCAGCAGCCTGACCCGAGGGGGTGGTGGCTACACCTTC.

This chain uses TRBV9 with TRBJ1-2; 9 bases fit TRBD1. The CDR3 extends over 16 amino acids. Germline V gene data show CDR1 as SGDLS and CDR2 as YYNGEE. Unmatched junction bases numbered 8, after V lost 3 bases and J lost 2 bases. The CDR3: CASSAGGQGENYGYTF. The DNA of the CDR3 is TGTGCCAGCAGCGCGGGGGGACAGGGAGAGAACTATGGCTACACCTTC.

This chain connects TRBV9 to TRBJ2-1; D remains unclear. The CDR3 extends over 13 amino acids. Germline V gives CDR1 SGDLS, CDR2 YYNGEE. Trimming left V 0 bases short and J 9 bases short, with 10 bases between. CDR3 loop: CASSVALVSEQFF. The CDR3 nucleotides are TGTGCCAGCAGCGTAGCTCTAGTATCTGAGCAGTTCTTC.

V usage is TRBV6-6 and J usage is TRBJ1-2; TRBD1 matches 8 bases. The CDR3 totals 15 residues. V lost 0 bases to trimming and J lost 8 bases; unmatched junction nucleotides: 8. Germline loops: CDR1 MNHNY, CDR2 SVGAGI (reference sequence). CDR3 sequence (DNA): TGTGCCAGCAGTTACTCGGCCGACAGGGGAGGAGGCTACACCTTC. Protein product: CASSYSADRGGGYTF.

The chain uses TRBV2 and TRBJ1-2, with TRBD1 matching 9 bases. The germline CDR1 and CDR2 sequences are SNHLY and FYNNEI. This CDR3 is 16 amino acids long. The V gene end was trimmed by 11 bases and the J gene end by 1 base; junction bases not matched to a gene: 14. As DNA, the CDR3 is TGTGCCGGCTCTAAGTCGGGGACAGGGATTAACTATGGCTACACCTTC. Protein sequence: CAGSKSGTGINYGYTF.

The rearrangement links TRBV6-6 to TRBJ2-7, with 11 bases aligning to TRBD1. The CDR3 spans 15 residues. The J segment lost 2 bases and the V segment lost 0 bases, leaving 0 bases of the junction unmatched. CDR1 is MNHNY, CDR2 SVGAGI, per germline (reference sequence). Written as DNA, the CDR3 is TGTGCCAGCAGTTACTCGGGACAGGGGGCCTACGAGCAGTACTTC. Amino acid sequence: CASSYSGQGAYEQYF.

The CDR3 coding sequence is TGTGCCAGCTCACCGACGGGACAGGGGGCCTCAAGGGGTTCTGGAAACACCATATATTTT. Translation: CASSPTGQGASRGSGNTIYF. The chain carries TRBV18 and TRBJ1-3, with 12 positions matching TRBD1. CDR1 is KGHSH and CDR2 is LQKENI in the germline V gene. This CDR3 is 20 amino acids long. V lost 3 bases and J lost 1; bases outside the gene matches: 13. Supplemented by reference TRBV18 and TRBJ1-3, the full variable domain reads NAGVMQNPRHLVRRRGQEARLRCSPMKGHSHVYWYRQLPEEGLKFMVYLQKENIIDESGMPKERFSAEFPKEGPSILRIQQVVRGDSAAYFCASSPTGQGASRGSGNTIYFGEGSWLTVV.

The table lists this clone with a count of one. V usage is TRBV5-1 and J usage is TRBJ1-2, with D possibly being TRBD1 (5 bases). Per the germline V gene, CDR1 is SGHRS and CDR2 is YFSETQ. The germline V and J ends were trimmed by 0 bases and 6 bases, with 9 bases remaining between them. The CDR3 has 13 residues. The CDR3 protein is CASSLDRGDGYTF. DNA of the CDR3: TGCGCCAGCAGCTTGGATAGGGGCGATGGCTACACCTTC.

This chain uses TRBV27 with TRBJ2-3; TRBD1 matches 7 bases. V trimming: 2 bases; J trimming: 2 bases; junction bases outside the gene matches: 7. The V gene's germline CDR1 is MNHEY and CDR2 SMNVEV (reference sequence). The CDR3 consists of 16 residues. The CDR3 loop reads CASSLGNRGITDTQYF. DNA for the CDR3: TGTGCCAGCAGTTTAGGGAACAGGGGAATCACAGATACGCAGTATTTT.